The 13 T cell receptor beta chains below were found in one sample sequenced in a study of OX40 agonist ivuxolimab in advanced cancers. Profiling relied on immunoSEQ multiplex PCR, and the TCRdb table lists in-frame clones only, not all of them. This table has under 150,000 clones, around 87% appearing once. Specimen: CD4+ or CD8+ T cells sorted from blood, collected in a trial of the OX40 agonist ivuxolimab. Every receptor here comes from an adult with an advanced solid tumor such as melanoma, head and neck, liver or kidney cancer.

As to this clone: The same CDR3 also results from other DNA sequences found in this sample. J is TRBJ1-4 and V is TRBV30; unclear D gene. V gave up 4 bases and J gave up 4 bases, with 4 bases separating them. In germline, CDR1 is GTSNPN, CDR2 SVGIG (reference sequence). The CDR3 length is 11 residues. The CDR3 DNA follows: TGTGCCTGGAACATTAATGAAAAACTGTTTTTT. Its protein is CAWNINEKLFF. Looking up the rest from reference TRBV30 and TRBJ1-4 gives the full variable domain: SQTIHQWPATLVQPVGSPLSLECTVEGTSNPNLYWYRQAAGRGLQLLFYSVGIGQISSEVPQNLSASRPQDRQFILSSKKLLLSDSGFYLCAWNINEKLFFGSGTQLSVL.

Points on this clone: This sample also contains other DNA sequences that code for the same CDR3. The chain is built from TRBV7-2 and TRBJ2-3; D call uncertain. CDR1 and CDR2 from the germline V gene are SGHTA and FQGNSA. The CDR3 consists of 13 residues. The germline V and J ends were trimmed by 4 bases and 3 bases, with 8 bases remaining between them. The CDR3 reads CASSSGGTDTQYF. CDR3 coding DNA: TGTGCCAGCAGCTCCGGTGGTACAGATACGCAGTATTTT. Full variable domain (remainder filled in from reference TRBV7-2 and TRBJ2-3): GAGVSQSPSNKVTEKGKDVELRCDPISGHTALYWYRQSLGQGLEFLIYFQGNSAPDKSGLPSDRFSAERTGGSVSTLTIQRTQQEDSAVYLCASSSGGTDTQYFGPGTRLTVL.

V is TRBV29-1 and J is TRBJ2-7, with D perhaps TRBD2 (5 bases). CDR1 and CDR2 (germline): SQVTM, ANQGSEA. This CDR3 contains 12 residues. Trimming pared 4 bases from V and 5 bases from J, leaving 12 bases between. The CDR3 is CSVVRRAHEQYF. The DNA for the CDR3 is TGCAGCGTTGTGCGGCGGGCCCACGAGCAGTACTTC.

This chain links TRBV7-2 with TRBJ2-1, with a possible D match to TRBD2 (5 bases). V shed 5 bases and J shed 0 bases, with 11 bases lying between them. The CDR3 totals 15 residues. Germline V gene sequence: CDR1 SGHTA, CDR2 FQGNSA. CDR3 nucleotides: TGTGCCAGCAGCCAAACTAGGAGCTCCTACAATGAGCAGTTCTTC. Its protein is CASSQTRSSYNEQFF.

The genes are TRBV4-3 and TRBJ2-6; no reliable D call. The CDR3 extends over 16 amino acids. Germline V gives CDR1 LGHNA, CDR2 YSLEER. V gave up 0 bases and J gave up 0 bases, with 6 bases separating them. CDR3 DNA: TGCGCCAGCAGCCAAGATATCGGCTCTGGGGCCAACGTCCTGACTTTC. Encoded protein: CASSQDIGSGANVLTF.

The chain joins TRBV25-1 to TRBJ2-5; D call uncertain. The CDR3 is 13 residues long. The germline V gene has CDR1 MGHDK and CDR2 SYGVNS. V lost 2 bases, J lost 0 bases, and 4 bases lay in between. The CDR3 sequence: CASSENNQETQYF. CDR3 DNA sequence: TGTGCCAGCAGTGAAAACAACCAAGAGACCCAGTACTTC.

This chain connects TRBV7-6 to TRBJ2-5; D remains ambiguous. Trimming left V 3 bases short and J 1 base short, with 3 bases between. Germline CDR1 SGHVS, CDR2 FNYEAQ. The length of the CDR3 is 12 residues. The CDR3 spells CASSFRQETQYF. CDR3 DNA: TGTGCCAGCAGCTTCCGCCAAGAGACCCAGTACTTC.

V usage is TRBV4-2 and J usage is TRBJ2-2, with TRBD2 matching 7 bases. CDR3 length equals 16 residues. Germline CDR1 LGHNA, CDR2 YNFKEQ. J lost 1 base, V lost 4 bases, and 6 bases had no gene match. In nucleotides, the CDR3 is TGTGCCAGCAGCCCATCGGGACTACTGAACACCGGGGAGCTGTTTTTT. Translation gives CASSPSGLLNTGELFF.

The J gene is TRBJ2-6, the V gene TRBV10-3; D is unclear. Germline V lookup: CDR1 ENHRY, CDR2 SYGVKD. This CDR3 has 18 amino acids. Trimming took 4 bases from V and 0 from J, leaving 16 bases between them. DNA for the CDR3: TGTGCCATCAGTGCCGCCGGTGGCAGGAACTCTGGGGCCAACGTCCTGACTTTC. It encodes CAISAAGGRNSGANVLTF.

The chain is built from TRBV28 and TRBJ2-5; the match to TRBD2 covers 11 bases. There are 17 residues in the CDR3. The ends lost 5 bases at V and 5 bases at J; junction bases unmatched: 13. Germline V CDR1 and CDR2: MDHEN, SYDVKM. The chain's CDR3 is CASSPPAVAGGRETQYF. The CDR3 bases are TGTGCCAGCAGTCCCCCCGCTGTAGCGGGGGGGCGTGAGACCCAGTACTTC.

The chain is built from TRBV5-1 and TRBJ2-5, with D possibly being TRBD2 (6 bases). Germline V gene lookup returns CDR1 SGHRS and CDR2 YFSETQ. CDR3 size: 16 residues. Trimming left V 1 base short and J 0 bases short, with 13 bases between. In nucleotides, the CDR3 is TGCGCCAGCAGCTTGTTGGGGACTGTGTACCAAGAGACCCAGTACTTC. The encoded protein is CASSLLGTVYQETQYF.

For this clone: Germline is not matched at one junction end, which may reflect a read error. The genes are TRBV20-1 and TRBJ2-6; D gene uncertain. Germline-derived CDR1 and CDR2 are DFQATT and SNEGSKA (reference sequence). This CDR3 has 11 amino acids. CDR3 sequence: CQPAGANVLTF. CDR3 DNA: TGTCAACCCGCTGGGGCCAACGTCCTGACTTTC.

J is TRBJ1-5 and V is TRBV6-6; no reliable D call. V was cut by 8 bases and J by 7 bases, with 15 bases left in between. Germline loops: CDR1 MNHNY, CDR2 SVGAGI (reference sequence). This CDR3 contains 13 residues. CDR3 sequence reads: CASLDRGIQPQHF. CDR3 in DNA: TGTGCCAGCCTGGACCGGGGAATACAGCCCCAGCATTTT.